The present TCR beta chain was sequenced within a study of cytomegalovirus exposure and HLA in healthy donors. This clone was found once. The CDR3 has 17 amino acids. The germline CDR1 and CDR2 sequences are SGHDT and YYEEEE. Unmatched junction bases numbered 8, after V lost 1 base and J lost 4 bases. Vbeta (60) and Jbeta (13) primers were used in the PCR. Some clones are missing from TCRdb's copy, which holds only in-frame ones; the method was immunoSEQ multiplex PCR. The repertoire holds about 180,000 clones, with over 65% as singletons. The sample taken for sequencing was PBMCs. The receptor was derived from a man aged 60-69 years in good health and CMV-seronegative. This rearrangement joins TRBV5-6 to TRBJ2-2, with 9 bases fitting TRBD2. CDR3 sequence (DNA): TGTGCCAGCAGCTTGCGGCGGACTAGCGTGTTCACCGGGGAGCTGTTTTTT. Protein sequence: CASSLRRTSVFTGELFF.